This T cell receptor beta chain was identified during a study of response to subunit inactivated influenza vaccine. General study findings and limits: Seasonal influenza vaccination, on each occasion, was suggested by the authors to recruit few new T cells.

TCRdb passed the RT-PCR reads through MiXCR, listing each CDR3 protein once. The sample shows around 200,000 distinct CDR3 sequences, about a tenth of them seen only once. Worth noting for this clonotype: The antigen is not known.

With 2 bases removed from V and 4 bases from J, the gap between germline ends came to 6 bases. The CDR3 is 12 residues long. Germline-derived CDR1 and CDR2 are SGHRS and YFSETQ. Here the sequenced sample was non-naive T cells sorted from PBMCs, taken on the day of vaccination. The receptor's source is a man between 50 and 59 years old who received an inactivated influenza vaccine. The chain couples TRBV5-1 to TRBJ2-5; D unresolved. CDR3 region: CASSFKGETQYF. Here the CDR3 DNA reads TGCGCCAGCAGCTTCAAGGGAGAGACCCAGTACTTC.